Below are 9 T cell receptor beta chains sequenced from a single sample in a study of cytomegalovirus exposure and HLA in healthy donors. 13 Jbeta primers and 60 Vbeta primers were used for the PCR. Sequencing was performed with immunoSEQ multiplex PCR; in TCRdb, only in-frame clones are kept and a portion is missing. The sample contains 100,000 to 150,000 clones, 78% of which appear only once. Sequencing was carried out using PBMCs. Receptor source: a man aged 25-45 years in good health and CMV-seropositive.

The gene calls are TRBV7-9 and TRBJ2-1; D may be TRBD2 (6 bases). Germline assignment: CDR1 SEHNR and CDR2 FQNEAQ (reference sequence). The CDR3 spans 15 residues. V lost 5 bases and J lost 7, with 18 bases in between. The chain's CDR3 is CASSPVGGLRNEQFF. CDR3 bases: TGTGCCAGCAGCCCCGTTGGGGGGTTGAGAAATGAGCAGTTCTTC.

A single count supports this clone. The rearrangement links TRBV7-2 to TRBJ1-1; D might be TRBD1 (6 bases). The CDR3 is made up of 12 amino acids. Trimming left V 11 bases short and J 5 bases short, with 15 bases between. Germline V gives CDR1 SGHTA, CDR2 FQGNSA. CDR3 in amino acids: CAGGGEGTEAFF. DNA for the CDR3: TGTGCCGGAGGGGGGGAAGGGACTGAAGCTTTCTTT.

This chain joins TRBV5-4 and TRBJ2-1; the match to TRBD2 covers 7 bases. V shed 0 bases and J 7 bases; nucleotides not matched to a gene: 1. The CDR3 covers 13 residues. Germline loops: CDR1 SGHNT, CDR2 YYREEE (reference sequence). The CDR3 DNA is TGTGCCAGCAGCTTGGTTAGCGGGAATGAGCAGTTCTTC. The encoded protein is CASSLVSGNEQFF. The variable domain in full, completed from reference TRBV5-4 and TRBJ2-1, reads ETGVTQSPTHLIKTRGQQVTLRCSSQSGHNTVSWYQQALGQGPQFIFQYYREEENGRGNFPPRFSGLQFPNYSSELNVNALELDDSALYLCASSLVSGNEQFFGPGTRLTVL.

J is TRBJ1-1 and V is TRBV7-3; 7 nucleotides agree with TRBD1. The CDR3 loop spans 14 amino acids. V was pared by 5 bases and J by 4 bases, with 7 bases of the junction left unmatched. Germline V gene sequence: CDR1 SGHTA, CDR2 FQGTGA. CDR3 bases: TGTGCCAGCAGCACAGGGGTGGCAGGCACTGAAGCTTTCTTT. The encoded protein is CASSTGVAGTEAFF.

This clone showed up just once. V and J are TRBV11-2 and TRBJ2-1; D is perhaps TRBD1 (5 bases). CDR1 and CDR2 (germline): SGHAT, FQNNGV. The CDR3 is 14 residues long. V lost 2 bases to trimming and J lost 7 bases, with 12 bases between them. CDR3 sequence: CASSLNRLENEQFF. CDR3 nucleotide sequence: TGTGCCAGCAGCTTAAACAGGTTGGAGAATGAGCAGTTCTTC.

The V gene is TRBV7-2, the J gene TRBJ2-5; a weak D match, TRBD1 (6 bases). The CDR3 covers 15 residues. V lost 3 bases and J lost 2, with 13 bases in between. Germline assignment: CDR1 SGHTA and CDR2 FQGNSA. CDR3 protein: CASSFQQGWQETQYF. The CDR3 DNA reads as TGTGCCAGCAGCTTCCAACAGGGTTGGCAAGAGACCCAGTACTTC.

V is TRBV28 and J is TRBJ2-7; possible D gene TRBD1, 6 bases. Germline CDR1 is MDHEN and CDR2 is SYDVKM. V was clipped by 5 bases and J by 2 bases, with 10 bases between them. The CDR3 sequence is 13 residues long. The CDR3 coding sequence is TGTGCCAGCAGTCCGACAGGAACCTACGAGCAGTACTTC. Amino acid sequence: CASSPTGTYEQYF.

This sequence joins TRBV30 and TRBJ2-7, with TRBD1 matching over 8 bases. In germline, CDR1 is GTSNPN, CDR2 SVGIG (reference sequence). This CDR3 is built from 13 residues. The junction had 1 base not matched to a gene; V was cut back by 0 bases and J by 3 bases. Here the CDR3 DNA reads TGTGCCTGGAGTGTCGACAGGGGCTACGAGCAGTACTTC. It yields the protein CAWSVDRGYEQYF.

The rearrangement joins TRBV18 to TRBJ2-7; 9 bases are a match to TRBD2. The ends lost 0 bases at V and 2 bases at J; junction bases unmatched: 5. CDR1 is KGHSH and CDR2 is LQKENI in the germline V gene. The CDR3 loop spans 16 amino acids. The CDR3 coding sequence is TGTGCCAGCTCACCACCCTTTAGCGGGAGCCCCTACGAGCAGTACTTC. Translation gives CASSPPFSGSPYEQYF.